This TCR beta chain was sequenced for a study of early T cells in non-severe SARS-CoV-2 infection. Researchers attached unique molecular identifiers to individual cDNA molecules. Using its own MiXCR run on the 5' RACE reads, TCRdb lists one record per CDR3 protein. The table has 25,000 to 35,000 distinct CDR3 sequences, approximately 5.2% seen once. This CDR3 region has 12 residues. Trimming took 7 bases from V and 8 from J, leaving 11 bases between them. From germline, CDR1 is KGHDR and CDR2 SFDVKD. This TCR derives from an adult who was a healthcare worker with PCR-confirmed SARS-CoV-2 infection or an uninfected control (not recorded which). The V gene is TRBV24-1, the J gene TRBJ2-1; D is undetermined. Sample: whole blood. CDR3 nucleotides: TGTGCCACCAGCGATCCCCGGGATGAGCAGTTCTTC. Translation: CATSDPRDEQFF.